Below, 22 T cell receptor beta chains from the same sample are listed, as sequenced in a study of T cell repertoires in cytomegalovirus infection. No antigens are known for them. From the reads, TCRdb called clonotypes with MiXCR, one entry per CDR3 protein. The sample lists approximately 470,000 distinct CDR3 sequences; 42% were seen once. Sequenced here: cultured PBMCs, sampled from culture after CMV antigen stimulation. The receptor source for this set is a human donor in good health (CMV status not recorded). Some clones in this sample may be carry-over from other donors' samples.

This clonotype turned up a few times. This sequence joins TRBV27 and TRBJ2-2; 7 nucleotides match TRBD1. Looked up from germline, CDR1 is MNHEY and CDR2 is SMNVEV (reference sequence). V lost 5 bases, J lost 6 bases, and 6 bases stayed unmatched. The CDR3 has 14 residues. CDR3 sequence (DNA): TGTGCCAGCAGTCCCCGACAGGGACCCGGGGAGCTGTTTTTT. Translation: CASSPRQGPGELFF.

CDR3 DNA sequence: TGTGCCAGCAGACCACCCAGCGGGAACCAAGAGACCCAGTACTTC. Its translation is CASRPPSGNQETQYF. The gene calls are TRBV7-2 and TRBJ2-5, with TRBD2 matching over 7 bases. V was pared by 6 bases and J by 0 bases, with 7 bases of the junction left unmatched. Germline V gives CDR1 SGHTA, CDR2 FQGNSA. The CDR3 length is 15 residues.

This clonotype was observed a few times. The gene calls are TRBV6-2 or TRBV6-3 and TRBJ2-5; D not certain. Trimming left V 5 bases short and J 0 bases short, with 13 bases between. This CDR3 contains 15 residues. Germline CDR1 MNHEY, CDR2 SVGEGT. The CDR3 DNA sequence: TGTGCCAGCAGTGTTACGCTGTGGTACCAAGAGACCCAGTACTTC. Protein: CASSVTLWYQETQYF.

This clonotype has only a few counts. This chain links TRBV6-6 with TRBJ2-5; maybe TRBD2 (6 bases). Trimming left V 2 bases short and J 3 bases short, with 16 bases between. The CDR3 has 16 amino acids. Per the germline V gene, CDR1 is MNHNY and CDR2 is SVGAGI (reference sequence). CDR3 residues: CASSYRGRMGKETQYF. In DNA form, the CDR3 reads TGTGCCAGCAGTTACCGGGGGAGGATGGGGAAAGAGACCCAGTACTTC.

The rearrangement uses TRBV6-5 and TRBJ1-1; 7 bases match TRBD1. V lost 5 bases to trimming and J lost 0 bases; unmatched junction nucleotides: 3. CDR1 is MNHEY, CDR2 SVGAGI, per germline. The CDR3 has 14 amino acids. CDR3 sequence (DNA): TGTGCCAGCAGTAACGACAGGGTGAACACTGAAGCTTTCTTT. This codes for CASSNDRVNTEAFF.

J is TRBJ1-1 and V is TRBV7-9; tentatively, D is TRBD1 (5 bases). Looked up from germline, CDR1 is SEHNR and CDR2 is FQNEAQ (reference sequence). V lost 3 bases and J 3 bases, leaving 14 bases between the germline ends. The CDR3 contains 15 residues. The CDR3 is CASSFQGALYTEAFF. CDR3 sequence (DNA): TGTGCCAGCAGCTTTCAGGGCGCCCTTTACACTGAAGCTTTCTTT.

The V call is TRBV12-3 or TRBV12-4, the J call TRBJ2-5; 13 bases are shared with TRBD2. This CDR3 contains 14 residues. V lost 5 bases and J lost 5; bases outside the gene matches: 2. The CDR3 here is CASSRTSGSETQYF. The CDR3 region has the DNA TGTGCCAGCAGTAGGACTAGCGGGAGTGAGACCCAGTACTTC.

This clonotype was observed a handful of times. The rearrangement links TRBV6-2 or TRBV6-3 to TRBJ2-7; D perhaps matches TRBD2 (5 bases). The CDR3 totals 15 residues. Deletions cut 0 bases from V and 6 bases from J, with 15 bases between. Germline V CDR1 and CDR2: MNHEY, SVGEGT. CDR3 nucleotides: TGTGCCAGCAGTTACTCGAGGGCCCTAATCGGCGAGCAGTACTTC. The encoded protein is CASSYSRALIGEQYF.

The chain employs TRBV5-6 and TRBJ2-2; D perhaps matches TRBD2 (5 bases). Germline V gene lookup returns CDR1 SGHDT and CDR2 YYEEEE. The length of the CDR3 is 17 residues. Trimming removed 4 bases from V and 1 base from J, with 17 bases in between. In DNA form, the CDR3 reads TGTGCCAGCAGCCCACCGGGAAGAAGCGGGAACACCGGGGAGCTGTTTTTT. Its protein product is CASSPPGRSGNTGELFF.

This clonotype turned up a few times. The chain joins TRBV6-1 to TRBJ1-2; D unresolved. CDR3 size: 14 residues. Trimming took 2 bases from V and 8 from J, leaving 15 bases between them. Germline CDR1 and CDR2: MNHNS and SASEGT. The CDR3 nucleotides are TGTGCCAGCAGTGAATTCTCGGGGAGTTACGGCTACACCTTC. It codes for CASSEFSGSYGYTF.

This clonotype was found a few times. The chain has TRBV7-6 and TRBJ2-3, with D possibly being TRBD1 or TRBD2 (7 bases each). V lost 5 bases, J lost 0 bases, and 18 bases lay in between. This CDR3 spans 17 amino acids. Germline V CDR1 and CDR2: SGHVS, FNYEAQ. CDR3 sequence: CASSAQGGTLSTDTQYF. The DNA of the CDR3 is TGTGCCAGCAGCGCCCAGGGGGGGACTCTGAGCACAGATACGCAGTATTTT.

Only a few counts were recorded for this clonotype. V usage is TRBV7-2 and J usage is TRBJ2-5; D may be TRBD1 (5 bases). This CDR3 has 14 residues. From germline, CDR1 is SGHTA and CDR2 FQGNSA. V was pared by 8 bases and J by 4 bases, with 17 bases between. The CDR3 protein is CASRGARPPETQYF. The CDR3 DNA reads TGTGCCAGCCGTGGGGCGAGGCCCCCAGAGACCCAGTACTTC.

The chain employs TRBV7-4 and TRBJ1-2; perhaps TRBD1 as D (6 bases). The germline V gene has CDR1 SGHVT and CDR2 SQSDAQ. Trimming took 1 base from V and 4 from J, leaving 10 bases between them. CDR3 length: 14 amino acids. The CDR3 region is CASSLVSGAYGYTF. CDR3 bases: TGTGCCAGCAGCTTAGTATCAGGGGCCTATGGCTACACCTTC. Variable domain in full (rest from reference TRBV7-4 and TRBJ1-2): GAGVSQSPRYKVAKRGRDVALRCDSISGHVTLYWYRQTLGQGSEVLTYSQSDAQRDKSGRPSGRFSAERPERSVSTLKIQRTEQGDSAVYLCASSLVSGAYGYTFGSGTRLTVV.

This clonotype was seen a few times. CDR3 DNA sequence: TGTGCCAGCATGGAGGCGACAGGGCGGAATTCACCCCTCCACTTT. Residues: CASMEATGRNSPLHF. V is TRBV6-1 and J is TRBJ1-6; 7 positions match TRBD1. The CDR3 length is 15 residues. CDR1 and CDR2 (germline): MNHNS, SASEGT. The V segment lost 7 bases and the J segment 7 bases; nucleotides outside the gene matches: 10.

This chain uses TRBV12-3 or TRBV12-4 with TRBJ2-1; 9 nucleotides line up with TRBD1. This CDR3 has 17 amino acids. V gave up 4 bases and J gave up 6 bases; unmatched junction bases: 13. Written as DNA, the CDR3 is TGTGCCAGCAGTTCCCTAGGTCTGGGACAGGGAGGCAATGAGCAGTTCTTC. Protein product: CASSSLGLGQGGNEQFF.

This clonotype was counted only a few times. The CDR3 nucleotides are TGTGCCAGCAGTCGCGGACCCAGCGGGAGCCAAGAGACCCAGTACTTC. Protein sequence: CASSRGPSGSQETQYF. The chain joins TRBV5-4 to TRBJ2-5, with 8 bases lining up with TRBD2. Germline loops: CDR1 SGHNT, CDR2 YYREEE (reference sequence). Trimming cost V 5 bases and J 1 base; bases outside gene matches: 10. The CDR3 loop spans 16 amino acids.

The CDR3 region is CASSLATGVSDTQYF. As DNA, the CDR3 is TGCGCCAGCAGCTTAGCGACGGGGGTCTCAGATACGCAGTATTTT. V and J are TRBV5-1 and TRBJ2-3; maybe TRBD2 (6 bases). V shed 2 bases and J shed 4 bases, with 14 bases lying between them. The CDR3 consists of 15 residues. CDR1 and CDR2 (germline): SGHRS, YFSETQ.

This clonotype was counted only a few times. The CDR3 DNA reads as TGTGCCAGCAGCCAACGAAGCGGGGGGTTCACCGGGGAGCTGTTTTTT. Its translation is CASSQRSGGFTGELFF. V and J are TRBV7-2 and TRBJ2-2, with 9 bases aligning to TRBD2. Germline CDR1 is SGHTA and CDR2 is FQGNSA. The V gene end was trimmed by 5 bases and the J gene end by 4 bases; junction bases not matched to a gene: 8. This CDR3 spans 16 amino acids.

The chain uses TRBV7-9 and TRBJ2-1, with D unresolved. The germline gives CDR1 SEHNR, CDR2 FQNEAQ (reference sequence). The CDR3 length is 15 residues. With 4 bases removed from V and 7 bases from J, the gap between germline ends came to 17 bases. The CDR3 here is CASSSPADLLNEQFF. CDR3 DNA: TGTGCCAGCAGCTCCCCCGCTGACTTGCTAAATGAGCAGTTCTTC.

The chain uses TRBV20-1 and TRBJ2-1; 14 bases are a match to TRBD2. This CDR3 has 14 amino acids. From germline, CDR1 is DFQATT and CDR2 SNEGSKA (reference sequence). The V gene end was trimmed by 6 bases and the J gene end by 6 bases; junction bases not matched to a gene: 4. The CDR3 sequence is CSAPTSGRVNEQFF. The CDR3 DNA sequence: TGCAGTGCCCCGACTAGCGGGAGGGTCAATGAGCAGTTCTTC.

V usage is TRBV27 and J usage is TRBJ1-6, with D perhaps TRBD1 (5 bases). Between the trimmed V and J ends, which lost 6 bases and 6 bases, there was a span of 15 bases. The germline CDR1 and CDR2 sequences are MNHEY and SMNVEV (reference sequence). The CDR3 sequence is 15 residues long. The CDR3 DNA sequence: TGTGCCAGCAGAGCCCGGGGCAGAATTAATTCACCCCTCCACTTT. It codes for CASRARGRINSPLHF.

This clonotype showed up many times. The chain carries TRBV7-2 and TRBJ2-1; D might be TRBD2 (5 bases). CDR1 and CDR2 from the germline V gene are SGHTA and FQGNSA. This CDR3 comprises 14 residues. Trimming pared 0 bases from V and 8 bases from J, leaving 11 bases between. In DNA, the CDR3 is TGTGCCAGCAGCTTAGCGCTAGCTCCCCATGAGCAGTTCTTC. Amino acid sequence: CASSLALAPHEQFF.